This T cell receptor beta chain was sequenced for a study of blood T cells in healthy people across ages. A second about 7 to 12 cycle PCR used barcoded and J-beta primers. TCRdb re-called the 5' RACE reads with MiXCR, one entry per CDR3 protein. The sample gives under 1,100,000 distinct CDR3 sequences, 25% of which show up once; around 0.7% is in the top ten. The J segment lost 2 bases and the V segment lost 1 base, leaving 13 bases of the junction unmatched. The CDR3 is 19 residues long. Germline V gene data show CDR1 as DFQATT and CDR2 as SNEGSKA (reference sequence). On this clonotype: Its antigen is as yet unknown.

Study observations and caveats: Aged donors had fewer naive CD4+ cells and lower diversity than long-lived donors. Underestimates were what the diversity estimates from one million T cells were considered to be.

These data were also filed under a second study, of T cells of mothers and their children. As that study records: The whole RNA yield was converted to cDNA, 1.5 ug per 15 ul.

The specimen was blood. The receptor comes from a girl aged 2 to 9 in good health. This chain connects TRBV20-1 to TRBJ2-2, with 10 bases fitting TRBD2. The CDR3 DNA follows: TGCAGTGCTAGAGGTCCGGTGGCCAGCGGGGGGGTAAACACCGGGGAGCTGTTTTTT. This translates into CSARGPVASGGVNTGELFF.